This TCR beta chain was observed in a study of spatial heterogeneity in lung cancer. General study results and limits: Relative to follow-up, resection was when ubiquitous expanded tumor TCRs appeared more in blood.

The germline V and J ends were trimmed by 1 base and 3 bases, with 17 bases remaining between them. Germline lookup yields CDR1 SGHKS and CDR2 YYEKEE (reference sequence). The CDR3 consists of 17 residues. The table lists this clonotype with many counts. Its antigen is still unknown. As for time point: sample taken at primary tumor resection. TCRs were sequenced from unsorted whole RNA of tumor, nontumor lung or PBMC. TCRdb passed the 5' RACE reads through MiXCR, listing each CDR3 protein once. The data contain roughly 13,000 distinct CDR3 sequences, about 3.8% of them singletons. This clonotype was sampled from a male donor with early-stage non-small cell lung cancer. The rearrangement uses TRBV5-5 and TRBJ2-1; no reliable D call. The input for sequencing was PBMCs, taken at surgery. DNA of the CDR3: TGTGCCAGCAGCTTGTGGTCGGTGGGTACTAACTACAATGAGCAGTTCTTC. It translates to CASSLWSVGTNYNEQFF.